The 7 T cell receptor beta chains in this list originate from one sample, sequenced in a study of cytomegalovirus exposure and HLA in healthy donors. PCR amplification relied on 60 Vbeta primers (plus 13 Jbeta primers). Sequencing used immunoSEQ multiplex PCR; TCRdb keeps in-frame clones, though not all of them. The data show 180,000 or so clones, under 9.5% seen once. The sample consisted of PBMCs. All receptors derive from a woman aged 30 to 39 in good health and CMV-seropositive.

The chain has TRBV2 and TRBJ2-5; no definite D call. The length of the CDR3 is 13 residues. With 7 bases removed from V and 4 bases from J, the gap between germline ends came to 13 bases. CDR1 and CDR2 (germline): SNHLY, FYNNEI. The CDR3 coding sequence is TGTGCCAGCATCGCACCTAGAGGAGAGACCCAGTACTTC. Translating it yields CASIAPRGETQYF. Using reference TRBV2 and TRBJ2-5 for the parts outside the CDR3, the full variable domain is EPEVTQTPSHQVTQMGQEVILRCVPISNHLYFYWYRQILGQKVEFLVSFYNNEISEKSEIFDDQFSVERPDGSNFTLKIRSTKLEDSAMYFCASIAPRGETQYFGPGTRLLVL.

As to this clone: This sample includes further DNA sequences coding for the same CDR3. The rearrangement links TRBV5-1 to TRBJ2-5, with TRBD2 identical over 12 bases. V dropped 4 bases and J dropped 4; count of bases not matched to a gene: 5. This CDR3 spans 15 amino acids. CDR1 SGHRS and CDR2 YFSETQ come from the germline V gene. CDR3 sequence: CASSRTLAGGETQYF. CDR3 DNA sequence: TGCGCCAGCAGCAGAACACTAGCGGGAGGAGAGACCCAGTACTTC. The whole variable domain, filled in from reference TRBV5-1 and TRBJ2-5, reads KAGVTQTPRYLIKTRGQQVTLSCSPISGHRSVSWYQQTPGQGLQFLFEYFSETQRNKGNFPGRFSGRQFSNSRSEMNVSTLELGDSALYLCASSRTLAGGETQYFGPGTRLLVL.

As to this clone: Additional DNA sequences in this sample encode the identical CDR3. This chain uses TRBV9 with TRBJ1-1; D is unclear. Germline CDR1 SGDLS, CDR2 YYNGEE. The V and J ends lost 0 bases and 2 bases respectively, with 5 bases between them. The CDR3 spans 13 residues. CDR3 coding DNA: TGTGCCAGCAGCGTAGCTGTAAACACTGAAGCTTTCTTT. It encodes CASSVAVNTEAFF.

This clone has more than one count but fewer than ten. The V and J genes are TRBV2 and TRBJ2-3; possible D gene TRBD2, 6 bases. Germline values: CDR1 SNHLY, CDR2 FYNNEI. The CDR3 runs to 11 residues. V was trimmed by 7 bases and J by 11 bases, leaving 13 bases between them. CDR3 in amino acids: CASIRQGGQYF. The CDR3 nucleotides are TGTGCCAGCATACGTCAGGGAGGGCAGTATTTT.

This clone was detected only a few times. This chain joins TRBV7-9 and TRBJ2-1, with 7 nucleotides matching TRBD1. The CDR3 consists of 15 residues. The V segment lost 4 bases and the J segment 3 bases; nucleotides outside the gene matches: 6. Germline CDR1 is SEHNR and CDR2 is FQNEAQ (reference sequence). The CDR3 region is CASSSQGILYNEQFF. The CDR3 coding sequence is TGTGCCAGCAGCTCACAGGGGATCCTCTACAATGAGCAGTTCTTC.

This clone was detected only a few times. In the same sample, other DNA sequences code for this CDR3. This sequence joins TRBV2 and TRBJ2-7; 8 nucleotides align to TRBD1. Germline assignment: CDR1 SNHLY and CDR2 FYNNEI. The CDR3 extends over 18 amino acids. The J segment lost 2 bases and the V segment lost 6 bases, leaving 18 bases of the junction unmatched. The CDR3 nucleotides read TGTGCCAGCAGCGAATATTTCCTCGGACAGGGAGCCACCTACGAGCAGTACTTC. It encodes CASSEYFLGQGATYEQYF. Variable domain in full (rest from reference TRBV2 and TRBJ2-7): EPEVTQTPSHQVTQMGQEVILRCVPISNHLYFYWYRQILGQKVEFLVSFYNNEISEKSEIFDDQFSVERPDGSNFTLKIRSTKLEDSAMYFCASSEYFLGQGATYEQYFGPGTRLTVT.

This clone was recorded a few times. This chain connects TRBV4-1 to TRBJ2-1; weak D call: TRBD1 (6 bases). Between the trimmed V and J ends, which lost 2 bases and 8 bases, there was a span of 19 bases. The CDR3 consists of 16 residues. CDR1 and CDR2 from the germline V gene are MGHRA and YSYEKL. The CDR3 reads CASSQNQGKYVHEQFF. CDR3 nucleotides: TGCGCCAGCAGCCAAAATCAGGGGAAGTACGTCCATGAGCAGTTCTTC.